This TCR beta chain originates from a study of shared clonotypes between healthy human individuals. Study observations and caveats: Some naive CD4 clonotypes, about 5%, turned up in common across several donors.

The table came from immunoSEQ multiplex PCR; TCRdb's copy has only in-frame clones and leaves some out. This table has around 1,100,000 clones, 70% to 80% appearing once. Notes on this clone: Its matching antigen is unknown.

J lost 3 bases, V lost 1 base, and 10 bases had no gene match. Germline loops: CDR1 MDHEN, CDR2 SYDVKM. The CDR3 totals 18 residues. This sequence was found in a man aged 18 to 35 in good health. Some clones in this sample may be carry-over from other donors' samples. Specimen: memory CD4+ T cells from PBMCs. Subset of the sample: CD45RA-negative fraction. J is TRBJ2-2 and V is TRBV28, with 8 bases lining up with TRBD1. The CDR3 sequence is CASSLSQLGQEDTGELFF. In DNA, the CDR3 is TGTGCCAGCAGTTTATCTCAACTGGGACAGGAAGACACCGGGGAGCTGTTTTTT.